The clone carrying this TCR beta chain was counted many times. Its antigen is not identified. TCR alpha and beta CDR3 regions were amplified from RNA using iRepertoire nested multiplex PCR. MiXCR, applied by TCRdb to the multiplex PCR reads, yields one record per CDR3 protein. The sample includes 150,000 to 200,000 distinct CDR3 sequences, approximately 30% of them seen just once. The data were taken from a study of glioma-infiltrating T cells. The study's findings and limits: Above-expected tissue-blood divergence occurred in all gliomas, most in low-grade ones. Only very few CDR3 sequences appeared in both tissue and blood.

Germline assignment: CDR1 MNHEY and CDR2 SVGAGI. This CDR3 has 15 residues. V lost 2 bases, J lost 2 bases, and 13 bases lay in between. Sequencing input: glioma tissue, nonneoplastic brain tissue, or PBMCs (not recorded which). The chain links TRBV6-5 to TRBJ2-7; tentatively, D is TRBD1 or TRBD2 (6 bases each). The receptor's source is a human donor with low-grade glioma or glioblastoma, undergoing nonglioma brain surgery, or in good health (not recorded which). CDR3 DNA sequence: TGTGCCAGCAGTTACATGGGGGGCTCAGCCTACGAGCAGTACTTC. It translates to CASSYMGGSAYEQYF.